The 25 T cell receptor beta chains listed next were all sequenced from one sample in a study of blood T cell repertoires in COVID-19. Sequencing was performed with immunoSEQ multiplex PCR; in TCRdb, only in-frame clones are kept and a portion is missing. The sample contains about 100,000 clones, more than 75% of which appear only once. The specimen was peripheral blood. The receptor source for this set is a human donor in a cohort sampled during active COVID-19.

The chain recombines TRBV9 with TRBJ2-1; D may be TRBD2 (6 bases). The ends were cut back, 1 base at V and 9 bases at J, with 14 bases in the middle. The V gene's germline CDR1 is SGDLS and CDR2 YYNGEE. This CDR3 contains 14 residues. CDR3 sequence: CASSVNSHGGEQFF. The CDR3 coding sequence is TGTGCCAGCAGCGTAAATTCACACGGGGGTGAGCAGTTCTTC.

The V and J genes are TRBV3-1 (or the pseudogene TRBV3-2) and TRBJ2-7; no clear D. CDR3 length: 12 amino acids. Germline V gene data show CDR1 as LGHDT and CDR2 as YNNKEL (reference sequence). V lost 0 bases and J lost 7, with 7 bases in between. The CDR3 protein is CASSQDAREQYF. For the CDR3, the DNA is TGTGCCAGCAGCCAAGATGCGAGGGAGCAGTACTTC.

This chain links TRBV7-2 with TRBJ2-2; no clear D gene. The germline CDR1 and CDR2 sequences are SGHTA and FQGNSA. Trimming took off 3 bases at V and 5 bases at J, with 7 bases between the two ends. CDR3 size: 13 residues. The CDR3 is CASSFHGTGELFF. The CDR3 coding sequence is TGTGCCAGCAGCTTTCACGGTACCGGGGAGCTGTTTTTT. The full variable domain, its missing parts supplied by reference TRBV7-2 and TRBJ2-2, is GAGVSQSPSNKVTEKGKDVELRCDPISGHTALYWYRQSLGQGLEFLIYFQGNSAPDKSGLPSDRFSAERTGGSVSTLTIQRTQQEDSAVYLCASSFHGTGELFFGEGSRLTVL.

This rearrangement joins TRBV9 to TRBJ2-1; no reliable D call. This CDR3 is built from 17 residues. Germline values: CDR1 SGDLS, CDR2 YYNGEE. V dropped 3 bases and J dropped 2 bases, with 18 bases sitting between them. The CDR3 DNA reads as TGTGCCAGCAGCGCCCCCCCGACTCGGCGAGCCTACAATGAGCAGTTCTTC. Protein product: CASSAPPTRRAYNEQFF.

V gene TRBV18 combines with J gene TRBJ2-2; no definite D call. The ends were cut back, 6 bases at V and 0 bases at J, with 8 bases in the middle. Looked up from germline, CDR1 is KGHSH and CDR2 is LQKENI. This CDR3 spans 14 amino acids. The CDR3 bases are TGTGCCAGCTCCCGAACACCGAACACCGGGGAGCTGTTTTTT. Protein product: CASSRTPNTGELFF.

The rearrangement links TRBV7-9 to TRBJ2-7, with a weak D call TRBD2 (5 bases). Germline V CDR1 and CDR2: SEHNR, FQNEAQ (reference sequence). The CDR3 is made up of 15 amino acids. V lost 4 bases and J lost 6, with 19 bases in between. Written as DNA, the CDR3 is TGTGCCAGCAGCTCCTACCAGGAGGCGGCCATCGAGCAGTACTTC. It codes for CASSSYQEAAIEQYF.

The J gene is TRBJ1-6, the V gene TRBV15, with 7 positions matching TRBD1. Germline V lookup: CDR1 LNHNV, CDR2 YYDKDF (reference sequence). This CDR3 has 15 amino acids. The junction had 4 bases not matched to a gene; V was cut back by 1 base and J by 7 bases. This CDR3 reads CATSRVGGQNSPLHF. CDR3 nucleotides: TGTGCCACCAGCAGAGTAGGGGGACAGAATTCACCCCTCCACTTT.

The chain is built from TRBV11-2 and TRBJ2-2; 8 bases agree with TRBD1. The CDR3 has 15 residues. The germline V gene has CDR1 SGHAT and CDR2 FQNNGV. V shed 1 base, J shed 6 bases, and the junction held 4 bases outside the gene matches. The CDR3 reads CASSLAGGKAGELFF. The CDR3 coding sequence is TGTGCCAGCAGCTTAGCAGGGGGCAAAGCCGGGGAGCTGTTTTTT.

V usage is TRBV11-1 and J usage is TRBJ2-7; 7 bases agree with TRBD2. V lost 6 bases, J lost 6 bases, and 14 bases stayed unmatched. This CDR3 has 15 amino acids. Germline CDR1 SGHAT, CDR2 FQDESV (reference sequence). The CDR3 spells CASSLFRAGRAEQYF. The CDR3 region has the DNA TGTGCCAGCAGTTTGTTCAGGGCAGGGAGGGCCGAGCAGTACTTC.

The chain links TRBV24-1 to TRBJ2-4; the D gene is possibly TRBD2 (6 bases). This CDR3 comprises 17 residues. V was cut by 2 bases and J by 0 bases, with 13 bases left in between. The V gene's germline CDR1 is KGHDR and CDR2 SFDVKD. CDR3 sequence reads: CATSDSGGLGAKNIQYF. In DNA form, the CDR3 reads TGTGCCACCAGTGATTCCGGGGGATTGGGAGCCAAAAACATTCAGTACTTC.

This clone was recorded once. V is TRBV29-1 and J is TRBJ2-1; 7 nucleotides match TRBD2. Looked up from germline, CDR1 is SQVTM and CDR2 is ANQGSEA. Unmatched junction bases numbered 5, after V lost 8 bases and J lost 1 base. The CDR3 consists of 13 residues. The CDR3 region has the DNA TGCAGCATCTCCGGGGGGTCCTACAATGAGCAGTTCTTC. It specifies CSISGGSYNEQFF.

The gene calls are TRBV5-6 and TRBJ2-5; D is possibly TRBD2 (6 bases). Between the trimmed V and J ends, which lost 4 bases and 4 bases, there was a span of 17 bases. From germline, CDR1 is SGHDT and CDR2 YYEEEE. The CDR3 loop spans 15 amino acids. The CDR3, as DNA: TGTGCCAGCAGCCCCCGGGGGAGAGGGTCAGAGACCCAGTACTTC. It codes for CASSPRGRGSETQYF.

A single count supports this clone. The chain carries TRBV19 and TRBJ2-2; TRBD1 matches 8 bases. This CDR3 has 15 residues. The J segment lost 7 bases and the V segment lost 7 bases, leaving 11 bases of the junction unmatched. Germline V gene sequence: CDR1 LNHDA, CDR2 SQIVND (reference sequence). CDR3 loop: CASIFGQGANGELFF. The CDR3 DNA reads as TGTGCCAGTATTTTTGGGCAGGGGGCAAACGGGGAGCTGTTTTTT. The complete variable domain, with remaining parts taken from reference TRBV19 and TRBJ2-2, reads DGGITQSPKYLFRKEGQNVTLSCEQNLNHDAMYWYRQDPGQGLRLIYYSQIVNDFQKGDIAEGYSVSREKKESFPLTVTSAQKNPTAFYLCASIFGQGANGELFFGEGSRLTVL.

The chain has TRBV6-2 or TRBV6-3 and TRBJ2-2; 8 bases align to TRBD2. The germline CDR1 and CDR2 sequences are MNHEY and SVGEGT. The ends lost 2 bases at V and 3 bases at J; junction bases unmatched: 2. The CDR3 runs to 15 residues. The CDR3 DNA sequence: TGTGCCAGCAGTTACAGAGCGGGAGACACCGGGGAGCTGTTTTTT. Its protein is CASSYRAGDTGELFF.

The chain couples TRBV10-3 to TRBJ1-5, with D perhaps matching TRBD1 (5 bases). Germline CDR1 is ENHRY and CDR2 is SYGVKD. The V and J ends lost 4 bases and 6 bases respectively, with 13 bases between them. This CDR3 has 14 amino acids. The DNA for the CDR3 is TGTGCCATCAGTGGTGGGCAGGGAGGTCAGCCCCAGCATTTT. It is translated as CAISGGQGGQPQHF.

This clone was seen only a few times. DNA for the CDR3: TGTGCCAGCAGCTTGGTACGGGAGCAAGATACGCAGTATTTT. This sequence encodes CASSLVREQDTQYF. The chain has TRBV5-4 and TRBJ2-3, with TRBD2 as a possible D gene (6 bases). V lost 0 bases and J lost 5, with 10 bases in between. The CDR3 consists of 14 residues. Germline V lookup: CDR1 SGHNT, CDR2 YYREEE (reference sequence).

The chain combines TRBV6-5 with TRBJ2-3; TRBD2 aligns across 7 bases. Germline V lookup: CDR1 MNHEY, CDR2 SVGAGI. Trimming took 4 bases from V and 5 from J; bases not matched to a gene: 9. CDR3 length: 15 residues. CDR3 sequence (DNA): TGTGCCAGCAGTTTTTTCACATCGGGGGGAGATACGCAGTATTTT. Its protein is CASSFFTSGGDTQYF.

This rearrangement joins TRBV6-5 to TRBJ2-7; 8 bases align to TRBD1. V trimming: 4 bases; J trimming: 5 bases; junction bases outside the gene matches: 10. This CDR3 spans 15 amino acids. CDR1 is MNHEY, CDR2 SVGAGI, per germline. CDR3 DNA sequence: TGTGCCAGCAGTTCCAACCAGGGGGCTAAAGACGAGCAGTACTTC. Its translation: CASSSNQGAKDEQYF.

V usage is TRBV2 and J usage is TRBJ1-3; TRBD1 matches 8 bases. Looked up from germline, CDR1 is SNHLY and CDR2 is FYNNEI. Unmatched junction bases numbered 3, after V lost 8 bases and J lost 3 bases. The CDR3 is made up of 13 amino acids. CDR3 loop: CASAQGGGNTIYF. The CDR3 region has the DNA TGTGCCAGCGCACAGGGGGGTGGAAACACCATATATTTT.

The chain links TRBV29-1 to TRBJ1-2, with 7 nucleotides matching TRBD1. Germline trimming cut 4 bases from V and 4 bases from J; bases unmatched to any gene: 9. The CDR3 sequence is 14 residues long. The germline gives CDR1 SQVTM, CDR2 ANQGSEA. The CDR3 protein is CSVVDRESGYGYTF. The CDR3 DNA reads as TGCAGCGTTGTAGACAGGGAATCGGGCTATGGCTACACCTTC. The entire variable domain, with the rest obtained from reference TRBV29-1 and TRBJ1-2, is as follows: SAVISQKPSRDICQRGTSLTIQCQVDSQVTMMFWYRQQPGQSLTLIATANQGSEATYESGFVIDKFPISRPNLTFSTLTVSNMSPEDSSIYLCSVVDRESGYGYTFGSGTRLTVV.

This chain joins TRBV6-2 or TRBV6-3 and TRBJ2-5; TRBD2 agrees at 10 bases. Germline loops: CDR1 MNHEY, CDR2 SVGEGT. CDR3 length: 16 amino acids. Trimming at V came to 5 bases and at J to 4 bases, leaving 10 bases not matched to a gene. The CDR3 bases are TGTGCCAGCAGTGGCGTTCTAGCGGGAGATCCAGAGACCCAGTACTTC. It is translated as CASSGVLAGDPETQYF.

The chain couples TRBV7-6 to TRBJ2-1; 10 nucleotides agree with TRBD1. The junction had 15 bases not matched to a gene; V was cut back by 4 bases and J by 0 bases. From germline, CDR1 is SGHVS and CDR2 FNYEAQ. The CDR3 covers 20 residues. The chain's CDR3 is CASSWAGTGDSKSSYNEQFF. Here the CDR3 DNA reads TGTGCCAGCAGCTGGGCCGGGACAGGGGATTCCAAGAGCTCCTACAATGAGCAGTTCTTC. Combining the CDR3 with reference TRBV7-6 and TRBJ2-1 gives the whole variable domain GAGVSQSPRYKVTKRGQDVALRCDPISGHVSLYWYRQALGQGPEFLTYFNYEAQQDKSGLPNDRFSAERPEGSISTLTIQRTEQRDSAMYRCASSWAGTGDSKSSYNEQFFGPGTRLTVL.

V usage is TRBV5-1 and J usage is TRBJ1-2; 10 bases agree with TRBD1. CDR1 SGHRS and CDR2 YFSETQ come from the germline V gene. The CDR3 has 13 residues. The V gene end was trimmed by 4 bases and the J gene end by 8 bases; junction bases not matched to a gene: 5. CDR3 region: CASSAGTGDGYTF. CDR3 DNA: TGCGCCAGCAGCGCCGGGACAGGGGACGGCTACACCTTC. The variable domain in full, with the rest retrieved from reference TRBV5-1 and TRBJ1-2, is KAGVTQTPRYLIKTRGQQVTLSCSPISGHRSVSWYQQTPGQGLQFLFEYFSETQRNKGNFPGRFSGRQFSNSRSEMNVSTLELGDSALYLCASSAGTGDGYTFGSGTRLTVV.

The chain couples TRBV4-1 to TRBJ2-1, with D maybe TRBD2 (5 bases). V was shortened by 1 base and J by 0 bases, with 13 bases between the two germline ends. The CDR3 consists of 17 residues. CDR1 and CDR2 (germline): MGHRA, YSYEKL. The CDR3 loop reads CASSQVEGAHSYNEQFF. The CDR3 nucleotides read TGCGCCAGCAGCCAAGTTGAGGGAGCCCACTCCTACAATGAGCAGTTCTTC.

The genes are TRBV18 and TRBJ2-3; TRBD2 agrees at 7 bases. This CDR3 spans 19 amino acids. V lost 0 bases, J lost 3 bases, and 15 bases stayed unmatched. Germline V gives CDR1 KGHSH, CDR2 LQKENI. The CDR3 DNA is TGTGCCAGCTCACCACCTCCCAGCGGGGCCCGGTGGAGTACAGATACGCAGTATTTT. As protein: CASSPPPSGARWSTDTQYF.